Listed below are T cell receptor beta chains from one sample, sequenced in a study of immune evolution from preneoplasia to lung adenocarcinoma. Clones were read by immunoSEQ multiplex PCR, and TCRdb kept only the in-frame ones, dropping some. The table lists approximately 12,000 clones, approximately 90% of them singletons. The sequencing input was FFPE invasive lung adenocarcinoma tissue. These receptors were collected from an older person with invasive lung adenocarcinoma. The CDR3 runs from the conserved cysteine through the conserved F or W. D genes are given only for firm matches. Clone sizes are given selectively: once, few, many, or a class where the clone is expanded.

DNA	CDR3	length	J	V	D	size
TGTGCCAGCAGCATTTTGGGACACCAATCTGCCAAAAACATTCAGTACTTC	CASSILGHQSAKNIQYF	17	TRBJ2-4	TRBV28	NA	NA
TGTGCCAGCAGTTTTCCTGACAGGGGCATTTGGACCCAGTACTTC	CASSFPDRGIWTQYF	15	TRBJ2-5	TRBV27	TRBD1	NA
TGTGCCAGCAGCGCGATATCCGGGGAGCTGTTTTTT	CASSAISGELFF	12	TRBJ2-2	TRBV9	NA	NA
TGTGCCAGCAGATCTTTACAAATTAACTATGGCTACACCTTC	CASRSLQINYGYTF	14	TRBJ1-2	TRBV5-6	NA	NA
TGTGCCAGCAGTAGGAGACAGGAATACGAGCAGTACTTC	CASSRRQEYEQYF	13	TRBJ2-7	TRBV2	NA	NA
TGTGCCAGCAGCGTAGGAAGCGGGACGGACCCGATCTACGAGCAGTACTTC	CASSVGSGTDPIYEQYF	17	TRBJ2-7	TRBV9	TRBD2	NA
TGTGCCAGCAGCTTGGACCAAGAGACCCAGTACTTC	CASSLDQETQYF	12	TRBJ2-5	TRBV5-4	NA	few
TGTGCCAGCAGCCTCCCCAACACCGGGGAGCTGTTTTTT	CASSLPNTGELFF	13	TRBJ2-2	TRBV7-3	NA	NA
TGTGCCAGCAGTGTTACCTCGCTAGCCAAAAACATTCAGTACTTC	CASSVTSLAKNIQYF	15	TRBJ2-4	TRBV6-6	NA	NA
TGTGCCAGTATTCGGGACAGCCCCGGTGAAGCTTTCTTT	CASIRDSPGEAFF	13	TRBJ1-1	TRBV2	TRBD1	once
TGTGCCTGGAGCCTAAGGGACAGGGAAACCGGGGAGCTGTTTTTT	CAWSLRDRETGELFF	15	TRBJ2-2	TRBV30	TRBD1	NA
TGTGCCTGGAGTGGGAAACAGGTTGGGGGAAACACCATATATTTT	CAWSGKQVGGNTIYF	15	TRBJ1-3	TRBV30	NA	NA
TGCGCCAGCAGCTCATTACCGGGACAGGGTGAAAAACTGTTTTTT	CASSSLPGQGEKLFF	15	TRBJ1-4	TRBV5-1	TRBD1	once
TGTGCCAGCAGCCCAGACATGCGGCAGCCCCAGCATTTT	CASSPDMRQPQHF	13	TRBJ1-5	TRBV6-1	NA	NA
TGTGCCAGCAGCGCGGGACTAGCGGGAGAGACAAGCTACAATGAGCAGTTCTTC	CASSAGLAGETSYNEQFF	18	TRBJ2-1	TRBV5-5	TRBD2	NA
TGTGCCAGCAGCGTCCCGGGATTGAACACTGAAGCTTTCTTT	CASSVPGLNTEAFF	14	TRBJ1-1	TRBV5-6	NA	NA
TGTGCCAGCAGCTTTTGGCGGGAGTCCAATGAGCAGTTCTTC	CASSFWRESNEQFF	14	TRBJ2-1	TRBV7-9	TRBD2	NA